This T cell receptor beta chain was profiled in a study of molecular identifiers for immune sequencing clone quantification. Study summary: Four of five RNA aliquots from approximately 20,000 or 100,000 naive CD8 T cells were sequenced. Study-wide results and limits: Barcode collisions between identical TCR molecules could shrink estimates of highly expanded clone sizes. Reportedly, one cell's Jurkat TCR RNA was detected within 1,100,000 naive CD8 cells.

With respect to this clonotype: Its matching antigen is unknown.

MiXCR, applied by TCRdb to the PCR reads, yields one record per CDR3 protein. Among about 18,000 distinct CDR3 sequences listed, 20% to 25% were seen once. The CDR3 spans 15 residues. Germline V CDR1 and CDR2: PRHDT, FYEKMQ (reference sequence). V dropped 4 bases and J dropped 6; count of bases not matched to a gene: 7. Sorting captured naive CD8 T cells as CD8+CD4-CCR7+CD45RA+. The chain joins TRBV13 to TRBJ2-1; 9 nucleotides agree with TRBD1. This TCR derives from a human donor in good health. Some libraries in this study had Jurkat cell RNA spiked in. The sequencing input was naive CD8+ T cells from blood, with Jurkat cell RNA spiked in. The subset: FACS-sorted CD8+CD4-CCR7+CD45RA+ naive T cells. The CDR3 sequence: CASSSGQGGGNEQFF. Written as DNA, the CDR3 is TGTGCCAGCAGCTCGGGACAGGGAGGAGGCAATGAGCAGTTCTTC.